These 19 T cell receptor beta chains came from one sample sequenced in a study of beta chain features in type 1 diabetes. All of the isolated RNA was reverse transcribed, so expressed TCRB transcripts were sequenced. Clones were sequenced by immunoSEQ multiplex PCR, and TCRdb holds only the in-frame ones, with some missing. The sample has hundreds of thousands of clones, roughly 12% seen once. The sequenced sample was naive CD4+ T cells from blood. The receptors shown here come from a young man in good health.

This chain links TRBV9 with TRBJ2-2, with a tentative D call TRBD1 (5 bases). The V and J ends lost 4 bases and 2 bases respectively, with 18 bases between them. This CDR3 region has 17 residues. Germline V gene sequence: CDR1 SGDLS, CDR2 YYNGEE. CDR3 DNA: TGTGCCAGCAGCACCAGGACAATTTGGAGAAACACCGGGGAGCTGTTTTTT. This encodes CASSTRTIWRNTGELFF.

In its sample, this clone was seen a few times. This sequence joins TRBV28 and TRBJ2-1, with 9 nucleotides matching TRBD2. V lost 6 bases and J lost 6; bases outside the gene matches: 9. Germline V gene data show CDR1 as MDHEN and CDR2 as SYDVKM. CDR3 length: 15 amino acids. This CDR3 is CASSPGASGANEQFF. Written as DNA, the CDR3 is TGTGCCAGCAGCCCGGGGGCTAGCGGGGCCAATGAGCAGTTCTTC.

This chain uses TRBV25-1 with TRBJ2-5; 7 nucleotides line up with TRBD2. The CDR3 runs 15 residues. V was clipped by 4 bases and J by 5 bases; unmatched bases: 10. Germline CDR1 MGHDK, CDR2 SYGVNS. The CDR3 here is CASSARRRGFETQYF. In nucleotides, the CDR3 is TGTGCCAGCAGTGCCCGCCGGCGGGGGTTCGAGACCCAGTACTTC.

This clone showed up just a few times. The genes are TRBV25-1 and TRBJ2-2, with D maybe TRBD1 (5 bases). V lost 4 bases and J lost 7, with 16 bases in between. The germline V gene has CDR1 MGHDK and CDR2 SYGVNS. The length of the CDR3 is 15 residues. CDR3 protein: CASSAGNPIDGELFF. The CDR3 DNA is TGTGCCAGCAGTGCAGGGAACCCGATCGACGGGGAGCTGTTTTTT.

The chain uses TRBV29-1 and TRBJ2-3; 11 bases fit TRBD2. This CDR3 region has 14 residues. With 6 bases clipped from V and 0 bases from J, the junction kept 2 bases outside the gene matches. Germline values: CDR1 SQVTM, CDR2 ANQGSEA. In DNA, the CDR3 is TGCAGCGTGGGACTAGCGGACAGCACAGATACGCAGTATTTT. It is translated as CSVGLADSTDTQYF.

In this sample, this clone turned up a few times. V is TRBV5-6 and J is TRBJ2-4; 7 bases are shared with TRBD2. Germline-derived CDR1 and CDR2 are SGHDT and YYEEEE. The CDR3 spans 15 residues. V lost 0 bases to trimming and J lost 6 bases; unmatched junction nucleotides: 6. CDR3 nucleotide sequence: TGTGCCAGCAGCTTGGTGGAGGGAGGGGCAAACATTCAGTACTTC. This sequence encodes CASSLVEGGANIQYF.

This clone has a handful of counts. This chain joins TRBV4-1 and TRBJ2-7; D call uncertain. The ends were cut back, 4 bases at V and 3 bases at J, with 16 bases in the middle. The CDR3 is 15 amino acids. Germline CDR1 reads MGHRA; CDR2 reads YSYEKL. CDR3 sequence (DNA): TGCGCCAGCAGCCCCTTGGGTACAGCACGCTACGAGCAGTACTTC. Its translation is CASSPLGTARYEQYF.

This clone has a handful of counts. This rearrangement joins TRBV18 to TRBJ1-1; perhaps TRBD1 as D (5 bases). The V and J ends lost 3 bases and 1 base respectively, with 9 bases between them. Germline V gene data show CDR1 as KGHSH and CDR2 as LQKENI. This CDR3 comprises 14 residues. This CDR3 reads CASSPKTENTEAFF. CDR3 nucleotide sequence: TGTGCCAGCTCACCGAAGACAGAGAACACTGAAGCTTTCTTT.

A word on this clone: This may be a read error: a much more frequent sequence differs by one nucleotide. V and J are TRBV27 and TRBJ2-3; D unresolved. Germline V CDR1 and CDR2: MNHEY, SMNVEV (reference sequence). Trimming left V 6 bases short and J 2 bases short, with 3 bases between. The CDR3 length is 11 residues. The DNA for the CDR3 is TGTGCCAGCAGCAACACAGATACGCAGTATTTT. It codes for CASSNTDTQYF.

This chain uses TRBV5-1 with TRBJ1-2; 7 nucleotides match TRBD1. CDR3 length: 14 amino acids. J gave up 4 bases and V 3 bases, and 6 bases lay outside the gene matches. Germline V gene lookup returns CDR1 SGHRS and CDR2 YFSETQ. The CDR3 here is CASSSDRAGYGYTF. In DNA, the CDR3 is TGCGCCAGCAGCTCCGACAGGGCGGGCTATGGCTACACCTTC. Complete variable domain (other parts from reference TRBV5-1 and TRBJ1-2): KAGVTQTPRYLIKTRGQQVTLSCSPISGHRSVSWYQQTPGQGLQFLFEYFSETQRNKGNFPGRFSGRQFSNSRSEMNVSTLELGDSALYLCASSSDRAGYGYTFGSGTRLTVV.

This clone was picked up a small number of times. The chain recombines TRBV6-6 with TRBJ1-5, with D perhaps TRBD1 (5 bases). Per the germline V gene, CDR1 is MNHNY and CDR2 is SVGAGI (reference sequence). The CDR3 sequence is 14 residues long. The CDR3 DNA follows: TGTGTCACCTCGGGGGGGAATAGCAATCAGCCCCAGCATTTT. This encodes CVTSGGNSNQPQHF.

The V call is TRBV27, the J call TRBJ2-1; 9 bases map to TRBD1. Germline CDR1 is MNHEY and CDR2 is SMNVEV (reference sequence). CDR3 length equals 14 residues. The junction had 5 bases not matched to a gene; V was cut back by 3 bases and J by 8 bases. The CDR3 protein is CASSFDRGMDEQFF. CDR3 in DNA: TGTGCCAGCAGTTTTGACAGGGGGATGGATGAGCAGTTCTTC.

The chain has TRBV7-2 and TRBJ2-5; 12 nucleotides line up with TRBD2. Germline trimming cut 4 bases from V and 5 bases from J; bases unmatched to any gene: 8. Germline lookup yields CDR1 SGHTA and CDR2 FQGNSA. The CDR3 length is 16 residues. As DNA, the CDR3 is TGTGCCAGCAGCTGGCAGACTAGCGGGAGTGGCGAGACCCAGTACTTC. Its translation is CASSWQTSGSGETQYF.

This clone was seen a handful of times. The chain is built from TRBV5-1 and TRBJ1-2; TRBD1 is a possible D gene (5 bases). The V end was cut by 4 bases, the J end by 5 bases, with 12 bases between. Germline V CDR1 and CDR2: SGHRS, YFSETQ. CDR3 length equals 13 residues. CDR3 sequence reads: CASSPRVGYGYTF. The CDR3 coding sequence is TGCGCCAGCAGCCCCAGGGTAGGATATGGCTACACCTTC.

This chain joins TRBV7-3 and TRBJ1-1; D gene uncertain. The germline gives CDR1 SGHTA, CDR2 FQGTGA. This CDR3 contains 16 residues. V lost 2 bases and J 0 bases, leaving 13 bases between the germline ends. CDR3 protein: CASSLRSSPMNTEAFF. The CDR3 bases are TGTGCCAGCAGCTTACGATCGAGTCCCATGAACACTGAAGCTTTCTTT.

This clone was seen a handful of times. The chain couples TRBV5-1 to TRBJ2-3; no firm D call. From germline, CDR1 is SGHRS and CDR2 YFSETQ. There are 13 residues in the CDR3. V dropped 3 bases and J dropped 1 base, with 6 bases sitting between them. CDR3 in amino acids: CASSSPGTDTQYF. The DNA of the CDR3 is TGCGCCAGCAGCTCCCCTGGCACAGATACGCAGTATTTT.

This clone showed up just a few times. The sample holds other DNA sequences that translate to the same CDR3. The V gene is TRBV28, the J gene TRBJ1-2; D uncertain. Trimming took 2 bases from V and 5 from J, leaving 6 bases between them. From germline, CDR1 is MDHEN and CDR2 SYDVKM. This CDR3 is built from 12 residues. CDR3 protein: CASSLPSYGYTF. The CDR3 DNA reads TGTGCCAGCAGTTTACCCAGTTATGGCTACACCTTC.

This chain links TRBV12-5 with TRBJ2-1; TRBD2 might be the D (6 bases). The CDR3 has 14 residues. Germline CDR1 and CDR2: LGHNT and FRNRAP. V dropped 3 bases and J dropped 6 bases, with 12 bases sitting between them. The CDR3 nucleotides read TGTGCTAGTGGTTTCGGAGGGGAGGTCAATGAGCAGTTCTTC. Translating it yields CASGFGGEVNEQFF.

The V gene is TRBV11-2, the J gene TRBJ1-1; 11 bases are a match to TRBD1. V lost 3 bases and J lost 4; bases outside the gene matches: 1. This CDR3 spans 14 amino acids. Germline V CDR1 and CDR2: SGHAT, FQNNGV. CDR3 sequence reads: CASSFGTGGTEAFF. The DNA for the CDR3 is TGTGCCAGCAGCTTTGGGACAGGGGGCACTGAAGCTTTCTTT.